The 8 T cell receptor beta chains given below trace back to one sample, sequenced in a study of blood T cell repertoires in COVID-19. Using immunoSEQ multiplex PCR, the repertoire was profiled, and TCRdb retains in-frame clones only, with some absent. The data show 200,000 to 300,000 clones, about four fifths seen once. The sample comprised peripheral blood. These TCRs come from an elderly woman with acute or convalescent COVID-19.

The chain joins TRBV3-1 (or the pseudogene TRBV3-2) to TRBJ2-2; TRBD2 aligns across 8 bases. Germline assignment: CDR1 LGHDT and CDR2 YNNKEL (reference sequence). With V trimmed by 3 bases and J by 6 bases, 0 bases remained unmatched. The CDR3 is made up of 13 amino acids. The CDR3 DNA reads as TGTGCCAGCAGCCAGACTAGCGCCGGGGAGCTGTTTTTT. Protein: CASSQTSAGELFF.

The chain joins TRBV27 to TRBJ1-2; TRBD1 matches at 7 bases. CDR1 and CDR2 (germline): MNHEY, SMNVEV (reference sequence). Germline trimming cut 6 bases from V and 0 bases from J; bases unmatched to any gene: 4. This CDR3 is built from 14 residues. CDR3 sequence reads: CASSLRGSNYGYTF. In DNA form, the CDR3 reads TGTGCCAGCAGCCTCAGGGGGTCTAACTATGGCTACACCTTC.

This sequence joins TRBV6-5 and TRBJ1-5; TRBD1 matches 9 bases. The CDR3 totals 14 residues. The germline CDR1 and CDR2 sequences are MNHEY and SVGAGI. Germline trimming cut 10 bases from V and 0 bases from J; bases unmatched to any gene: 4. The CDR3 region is CAIGQGSSNQPQHF. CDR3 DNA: TGTGCCATAGGACAGGGGTCTAGCAATCAGCCCCAGCATTTT.

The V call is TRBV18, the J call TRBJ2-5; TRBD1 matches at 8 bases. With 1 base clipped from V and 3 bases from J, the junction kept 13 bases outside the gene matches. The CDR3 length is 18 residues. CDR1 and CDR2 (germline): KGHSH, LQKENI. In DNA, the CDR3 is TGTGCCAGCTCACCACTGGCAGGGGGCCCTGCCCGGAAAGAGACCCAGTACTTC. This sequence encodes CASSPLAGGPARKETQYF.

Written as DNA, the CDR3 is TGTGCCAGCAGCTCACGACTAGCGGGGGGCACCGGGGAGCTGTTTTTT. It codes for CASSSRLAGGTGELFF. The chain combines TRBV5-4 with TRBJ2-2; 13 bases are shared with TRBD2. The CDR3 has 16 amino acids. The germline CDR1 and CDR2 sequences are SGHNT and YYREEE (reference sequence). The junction had 3 bases not matched to a gene; V was cut back by 3 bases and J by 4 bases. Together with reference TRBV5-4 and TRBJ2-2, the CDR3 gives the full variable domain: ETGVTQSPTHLIKTRGQQVTLRCSSQSGHNTVSWYQQALGQGPQFIFQYYREEENGRGNFPPRFSGLQFPNYSSELNVNALELDDSALYLCASSSRLAGGTGELFFGEGSRLTVL.

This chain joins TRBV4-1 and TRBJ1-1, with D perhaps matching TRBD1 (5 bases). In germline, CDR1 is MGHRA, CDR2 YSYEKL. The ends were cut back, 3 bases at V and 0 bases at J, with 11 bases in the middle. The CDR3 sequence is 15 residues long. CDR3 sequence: CASSQAGHMNTEAFF. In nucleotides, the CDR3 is TGCGCCAGCAGCCAGGCCGGACACATGAACACTGAAGCTTTCTTT.

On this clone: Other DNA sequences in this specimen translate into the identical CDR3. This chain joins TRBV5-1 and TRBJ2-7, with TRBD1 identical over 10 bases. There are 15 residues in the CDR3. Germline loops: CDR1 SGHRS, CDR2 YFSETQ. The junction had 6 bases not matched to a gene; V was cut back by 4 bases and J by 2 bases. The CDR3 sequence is CASSRTGTGAYEQYF. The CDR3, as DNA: TGCGCCAGCAGCCGGACGGGGACAGGGGCCTACGAGCAGTACTTC.

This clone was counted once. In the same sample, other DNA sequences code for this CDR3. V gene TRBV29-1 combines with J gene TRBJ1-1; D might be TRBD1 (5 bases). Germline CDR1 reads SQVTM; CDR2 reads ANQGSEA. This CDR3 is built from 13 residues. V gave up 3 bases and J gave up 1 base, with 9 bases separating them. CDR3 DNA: TGCAGCGTTGAGGCAGGGTCGAACACTGAAGCTTTCTTT. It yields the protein CSVEAGSNTEAFF.